This is a list of T cell receptor beta chains from one sample in a study of T cells after yellow fever vaccination. TCRdb used MiXCR to reprocess the 5' RACE reads, holding one entry per CDR3 protein. Of 110,000 or so distinct CDR3 sequences in the sample, 7.2% were seen once. The source material was CD4+ T cells sorted from PBMCs, sampled around 45 days after the first yellow fever vaccination. The source of these receptors is a man younger than 30 who received the YFV17D yellow fever vaccine. Each CDR3 is given with its conserved first and last residue. D genes are given only for firm matches. Part of the rows lack a size; the others show once, few, many or a class for expanded clones.

clone_size j_call d_call v_call cdr3_aa cdr3_nt
many TRBJ1-5 . TRBV12-3/TRBV12-4 CASSPDSNNQPQHF TGTGCCAGCAGTCCCGACAGCAACAATCAGCCCCAGCATTTT
many TRBJ1-2 . TRBV7-2 CASSLGPAIIPPSKGYTF TGTGCCAGCAGCTTAGGGCCAGCCATTATCCCTCCCTCTAAGGGCTACACCTTC
many TRBJ2-3 . TRBV27 CASSLPSGNSADTQYF TGTGCCAGCAGTTTACCCTCGGGGAATTCGGCAGATACGCAGTATTTT
many TRBJ2-7 . TRBV7-2 CASSRGASYEQYF TGTGCCAGCAGCCGGGGGGCCTCATACGAGCAGTACTTC
few TRBJ1-4 TRBD1 TRBV7-9 CASSPDRAVEKLFF TGTGCCAGCAGTCCGGACAGGGCCGTTGAAAAACTGTTTTTT
many TRBJ1-2 . TRBV4-3 CASSQDYMVYGYTF TGCGCCAGCAGCCAAGATTACATGGTTTATGGCTACACCTTC
many TRBJ1-2 . TRBV5-5 CASSLDGTRNYGYTF TGTGCCAGCAGCTTGGACGGGACCCGGAATTATGGCTACACCTTC
many TRBJ2-3 TRBD2 TRBV10-3 CAIRAGGNTDTQYF TGTGCCATCAGAGCGGGGGGAAACACAGATACGCAGTATTTT
. TRBJ2-6 TRBD2 TRBV24-1 CATLGTSESGANVLTF TGTGCCACCCTCGGGACTAGCGAGTCTGGGGCCAACGTCCTGACTTTC
many TRBJ2-5 TRBD2 TRBV11-2 CASSLMGTSGEETQYF TGTGCCAGCAGCTTAATGGGGACTAGCGGTGAGGAGACCCAGTACTTC
many TRBJ1-5 . TRBV19 CATAWTADQPQHF TGTGCGACGGCGTGGACAGCGGATCAGCCCCAGCATTTT
once TRBJ2-7 . TRBV5-5 CAMSSGLLCYEQYF TGTGCCATGAGCTCTGGGCTCCTCTGCTACGAGCAGTACTTC
. TRBJ2-5 . TRBV10-3 CATLPGTGEETQYF TGTGCCACCCTCCCTGGTACTGGGGAGGAGACCCAGTACTTC
many TRBJ1-5 . TRBV4-3 CASSQRVDQPQHF TGCGCCAGCAGCCAAAGGGTAGATCAGCCCCAGCATTTT
many TRBJ2-2 . TRBV7-3 CASSLTAHGLVRTGELFF TGTGCCAGCAGCTTAACCGCGCATGGGCTAGTTCGAACCGGGGAGCTGTTTTTT
few TRBJ2-2 . TRBV5-4 CASRLMDSANTGELFF TGTGCCAGCAGGCTGATGGACAGCGCGAACACCGGGGAGCTGTTTTTT
many TRBJ1-2 . TRBV6-6 CASSYVDYTF TGTGCCAGCAGTTACGTGGACTACACCTTC
. TRBJ2-5 . TRBV7-9 CASSLIVGWETQYF TGTGCCAGCAGCTTAATCGTGGGATGGGAGACCCAGTACTTC
many TRBJ1-2 . TRBV10-3 CAISDSTGRGYTF TGTGCCATCAGTGATTCCACCGGGCGTGGCTACACCTTC
. TRBJ2-1 . TRBV5-1 CASSLGTGSVNEQFF TGCGCCAGCAGCTTGGGAACAGGGAGTGTCAATGAGCAGTTCTTC
many TRBJ2-5 . TRBV5-1 CASGHPGQQETQYF TGCGCCAGCGGTCATCCGGGACAACAAGAGACCCAGTACTTC
many TRBJ2-1 . TRBV5-1 CASSLNEPRGQFF TGCGCCAGCAGCTTAAATGAGCCTCGGGGGCAGTTCTTC
many TRBJ2-7 . TRBV15 CATSRTATDYEQYF TGTGCCACCAGCAGGACAGCGACCGATTACGAGCAGTACTTC
many TRBJ2-3 TRBD2 TRBV6-2/TRBV6-3 CASSPRSGGGTDTQYF TGTGCCAGCAGCCCCCGAAGCGGGGGGGGCACAGATACGCAGTATTTT
many TRBJ2-4 . TRBV11-2 CASSTPPGGSKNIQYF TGTGCCAGCAGCACGCCACCTGGGGGATCCAAAAACATTCAGTACTTC
many TRBJ2-1 TRBD2 TRBV20-1 CSAKRGSYNEQFF TGCAGTGCTAAGCGGGGGTCCTACAATGAGCAGTTCTTC